One sample yielded the 23 T cell receptor beta chains listed below, sequenced in a study of cytomegalovirus exposure and HLA in healthy donors. PCR employed 60 Vbeta and 13 Jbeta primers. TCRdb keeps only in-frame clones here, not all; method: immunoSEQ multiplex PCR. The table has about 130,000 clones, roughly three quarters seen once; the top ten hold 0.8% to 0.95%. The sequencing sample was made of PBMCs. These receptors all come from a woman aged 60 to 75 in good health and CMV-seronegative.

The chain recombines TRBV27 with TRBJ1-2; a weak D match, TRBD1 (5 bases). The CDR3 is made up of 15 amino acids. Germline-derived CDR1 and CDR2 are MNHEY and SMNVEV (reference sequence). V dropped 4 bases and J dropped 4 bases, with 16 bases sitting between them. The CDR3 loop is CASSSRGRHPYGYTF. Written as DNA, the CDR3 is TGTGCCAGCAGTTCACGGGGGAGACACCCCTATGGCTACACCTTC.

This clone has only a few counts. V gene TRBV5-1 combines with J gene TRBJ2-1, with 14 bases identical to TRBD2. The CDR3 contains 16 residues. The J segment lost 9 bases and the V segment lost 4 bases, leaving 9 bases of the junction unmatched. The V gene's germline CDR1 is SGHRS and CDR2 YFSETQ. This CDR3 reads CASSAPGLAGVGEQFF. CDR3 coding DNA: TGCGCCAGCAGCGCTCCGGGACTAGCGGGAGTTGGTGAGCAGTTCTTC.

The chain uses TRBV27 and TRBJ2-1, with a possible D match to TRBD2 (5 bases). This CDR3 contains 13 residues. Trimming shortened V by 6 bases and J by 2 bases, and 8 bases separated the two germline ends. From germline, CDR1 is MNHEY and CDR2 SMNVEV (reference sequence). Here the CDR3 reads CASSRRAYNEQFF. The CDR3 DNA reads as TGTGCCAGCAGCAGGCGGGCCTACAATGAGCAGTTCTTC.

DNA for the CDR3: TGTGCCAGCTCCGGGGAGGTAATGACGGGGAACATTCAGTACTTC. Encoded protein: CASSGEVMTGNIQYF. This rearrangement joins TRBV2 to TRBJ2-4, with D possibly matching TRBD2 (6 bases). This CDR3 comprises 15 residues. V gave up 8 bases and J gave up 7 bases, with 21 bases separating them. The germline gives CDR1 SNHLY, CDR2 FYNNEI.

The V gene is TRBV29-1, the J gene TRBJ2-5; possibly TRBD1 for D (6 bases). The J call may be incorrect, as the DNA end agrees better with TRBJ2-7. The CDR3 runs 14 residues. Germline-derived CDR1 and CDR2 are SQVTM and ANQGSEA. The CDR3 region is CSVVDRYKSDEQYF. The CDR3 coding sequence is TGCAGCGTTGTTGACAGGTACAAATCCGACGAGCAGTACTTC.

The rearrangement uses TRBV9 and TRBJ2-7; possible D gene TRBD1, 5 bases. V lost 2 bases and J lost 2, with 11 bases in between. From germline, CDR1 is SGDLS and CDR2 YYNGEE. There are 14 residues in the CDR3. CDR3 sequence: CASSVHDSPYEQYF. Here the CDR3 DNA reads TGTGCCAGCAGCGTCCACGACAGTCCCTACGAGCAGTACTTC.

V and J are TRBV19 and TRBJ1-5; the match to TRBD1 covers 8 bases. The CDR3 sequence is 17 residues long. CDR1 is LNHDA and CDR2 is SQIVND in the germline V gene (reference sequence). The ends lost 4 bases at V and 7 bases at J; junction bases unmatched: 15. The CDR3 spells CASSSDQSGQVKQPQHF. In DNA, the CDR3 is TGTGCCAGTAGTAGCGACCAATCGGGACAGGTAAAGCAGCCCCAGCATTTT.

This clone was counted between two and nine times. The chain carries TRBV7-6 and TRBJ2-6; D unresolved. CDR3 length: 13 amino acids. V was cut by 7 bases and J by 3 bases, with 7 bases left in between. Germline V gene sequence: CDR1 SGHVS, CDR2 FNYEAQ. As DNA, the CDR3 is TGTGCCAGCACGCGAGGTGGGGCCAACGTCCTGACTTTC. Translated, it gives CASTRGGANVLTF. The complete variable domain, with remaining parts taken from reference TRBV7-6 and TRBJ2-6, reads GAGVSQSPRYKVTKRGQDVALRCDPISGHVSLYWYRQALGQGPEFLTYFNYEAQQDKSGLPNDRFSAERPEGSISTLTIQRTEQRDSAMYRCASTRGGANVLTFGAGSRLTVL.

V usage is TRBV7-8 and J usage is TRBJ1-5, with a possible D match to TRBD1 (6 bases). This CDR3 has 19 amino acids. The germline V gene encodes CDR1 SGHVS and CDR2 FQNEAQ. V lost 3 bases and J 0 bases, leaving 21 bases between the germline ends. The CDR3 reads CASSFSNHRAGVSNQPQHF. The CDR3 coding sequence is TGTGCCAGCAGCTTCTCCAATCACAGGGCGGGCGTTAGCAATCAGCCCCAGCATTTT.

The genes are TRBV4-1 and TRBJ2-1, with D possibly TRBD2 on 5 matching bases. The length of the CDR3 is 14 residues. Germline values: CDR1 MGHRA, CDR2 YSYEKL. V was cut by 1 base and J by 7 bases, with 11 bases left in between. This chain's CDR3 is CASSQVGRRNEQFF. The CDR3 region has the DNA TGCGCCAGCAGCCAAGTGGGCAGGAGGAATGAGCAGTTCTTC.

The V call is TRBV11-2, the J call TRBJ2-5; 11 bases map to TRBD2. The J call may be mistaken, given a closer DNA end match to TRBJ2-7. The CDR3 has 15 residues. Germline V CDR1 and CDR2: SGHAT, FQNNGV. The DNA of the CDR3 is TGTGCCAGCAGCTTAGCTAGCGGGAGGAGGGACGAGCAGTACTTC. Translating it yields CASSLASGRRDEQYF.

This clone was seen once. The gene calls are TRBV6-5 and TRBJ2-2; 8 nucleotides match TRBD2. Germline V lookup: CDR1 MNHEY, CDR2 SVGAGI. This CDR3 is built from 12 residues. The CDR3 reads CGAAGGTGELFF. CDR3 coding DNA: TGTGGCGCCGCGGGGGGTACCGGGGAGCTGTTTTTT.

The DNA for the CDR3 is TGTGCCAGCAGCCTGACAGGGGCACCCCAGCATTTT. Translated, it gives CASSLTGAPQHF. The rearrangement uses TRBV7-9 and TRBJ1-5; 8 bases are shared with TRBD1. Germline V gene data show CDR1 as SEHNR and CDR2 as FQNEAQ (reference sequence). This CDR3 has 12 residues. V trimming: 5 bases; J trimming: 10 bases; junction bases outside the gene matches: 4.

The chain joins TRBV28 to TRBJ1-5; D gene unclear. Deletions cut 6 bases from V and 0 bases from J, with 6 bases between. Germline CDR1 and CDR2: MDHEN and SYDVKM. CDR3 length equals 13 residues. The CDR3 nucleotides read TGTGCCAGCAGGCGGAATAGCAATCAGCCCCAGCATTTT. It is translated as CASRRNSNQPQHF.

The V and J genes are TRBV6-1 and TRBJ1-2, with TRBD1 matching over 7 bases. CDR3 length: 13 residues. Trimming removed 4 bases from V and 8 bases from J; junction bases left unmatched: 7. CDR1 MNHNS and CDR2 SASEGT come from the germline V gene. CDR3 DNA sequence: TGTGCCAGCAGTGTAACAGGGGTACGGGGCTACACCTTC. This sequence encodes CASSVTGVRGYTF.

The chain employs TRBV7-3 and TRBJ1-2; 7 nucleotides match TRBD1. The CDR3 is 13 residues long. After removal of 4 bases from V and 8 bases from J, the junction contained 7 bases not matched to a gene. Per the germline V gene, CDR1 is SGHTA and CDR2 is FQGTGA. As DNA, the CDR3 is TGTGCCAGCAGCTCGTCAGGGGGAAGAGGCTACACCTTC. Its protein product is CASSSSGGRGYTF.

This clone was observed a single time. J is TRBJ2-7 and V is TRBV4-1, with D possibly matching TRBD2 (5 bases). The germline CDR1 and CDR2 sequences are MGHRA and YSYEKL. Trimming removed 4 bases at V and 6 bases at J, with 13 bases between. This CDR3 comprises 13 residues. The CDR3, as DNA: TGCGCCAGCAGCCTTCCCCCCCGGGGCGAGCAGTACTTC. Translating it yields CASSLPPRGEQYF.

The chain links TRBV6-6 to TRBJ2-1, with 9 bases identical to TRBD1. The ends lost 5 bases at V and 6 bases at J; junction bases unmatched: 8. The CDR3 totals 15 residues. Per germline, CDR1 MNHNY and CDR2 SVGAGI (reference sequence). CDR3 DNA sequence: TGTGCCAGCAGTGTCCGGGACAGGGAAGGCAATGAGCAGTTCTTC. Residues: CASSVRDREGNEQFF.

The V gene is TRBV7-9, the J gene TRBJ1-2; no clear D gene. Germline V gene sequence: CDR1 SEHNR, CDR2 FQNEAQ (reference sequence). This CDR3 comprises 11 residues. Deletions cut 3 bases from V and 8 bases from J, with 7 bases between. The CDR3 DNA reads TGTGCCAGCAGCTTTCAGTCGGGCTACACCTTC. Protein product: CASSFQSGYTF.

The chain carries TRBV13 and TRBJ2-3; 12 nucleotides agree with TRBD2. The germline gives CDR1 PRHDT, CDR2 FYEKMQ (reference sequence). The CDR3 covers 18 residues. V lost 1 base and J lost 3; bases outside the gene matches: 8. CDR3 amino acids: CASSLVSPLAGGTDTQYF. In DNA, the CDR3 is TGTGCCAGCAGCTTAGTTTCCCCTCTAGCGGGGGGGACAGATACGCAGTATTTT.

Concerning this clone: The junction differs from germline at one of its ends, possibly a read error. The chain couples TRBV7-9 to TRBJ2-5; a weak D match, TRBD1 (5 bases). CDR1 and CDR2 (germline): SEHNR, FQNEAQ (reference sequence). This CDR3 is built from 12 residues. CDR3 nucleotide sequence: TGTTCCAGCAGCTTAGCAGACAGGACCCAGTACTTC. Its translation: CSSSLADRTQYF.

This chain uses TRBV7-3 with TRBJ1-1, with D perhaps TRBD1 (6 bases). This CDR3 comprises 17 residues. V lost 5 bases, J lost 7 bases, and 26 bases lay in between. CDR1 is SGHTA, CDR2 FQGTGA, per germline. CDR3 amino acids: CASSPTAGEGRYFEAFF. CDR3 sequence (DNA): TGTGCCAGCAGCCCGACCGCAGGGGAGGGGAGATACTTTGAAGCTTTCTTT.

This chain uses TRBV6-5 with TRBJ2-1, with 7 bases matching TRBD2. The CDR3 has 15 residues. V lost 6 bases and J lost 2; bases outside the gene matches: 7. The germline gives CDR1 MNHEY, CDR2 SVGAGI. CDR3 in DNA: TGTGCCAGCAGGAGCCCGGGGGGAACCTACAATGAGCAGTTCTTC. Amino acid sequence: CASRSPGGTYNEQFF.